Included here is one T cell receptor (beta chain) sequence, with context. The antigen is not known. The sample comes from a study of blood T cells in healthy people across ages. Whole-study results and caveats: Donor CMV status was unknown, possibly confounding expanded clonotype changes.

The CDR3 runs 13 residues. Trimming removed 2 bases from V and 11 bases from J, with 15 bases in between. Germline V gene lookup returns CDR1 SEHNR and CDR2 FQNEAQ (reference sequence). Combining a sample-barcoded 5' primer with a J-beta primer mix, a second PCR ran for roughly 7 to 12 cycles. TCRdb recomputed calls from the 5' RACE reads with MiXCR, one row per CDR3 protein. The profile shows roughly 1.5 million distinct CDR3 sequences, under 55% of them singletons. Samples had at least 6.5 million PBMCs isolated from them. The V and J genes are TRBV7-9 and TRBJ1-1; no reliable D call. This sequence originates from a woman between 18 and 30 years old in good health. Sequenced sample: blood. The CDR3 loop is CASSLTTAAGAFF. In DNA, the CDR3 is TGTGCCAGCAGCTTAACAACTGCCGCCGGGGCTTTCTTT.